This T cell receptor (beta chain) was documented in a study of T-cell memory formation after mild COVID-19. TCRdb reprocessed the 5' RACE reads via MiXCR and lists one record per CDR3 protein. The table records tens of thousands of distinct CDR3 sequences, 9% to 15% of them present only once. The CDR3 has 14 residues. Germline V gives CDR1 DFQATT, CDR2 SNEGSKA (reference sequence). V was shortened by 2 bases and J by 0 bases, with 11 bases between the two germline ends. The chain carries TRBV20-1 and TRBJ2-7; possibly TRBD1 for D (7 bases). This clonotype was obtained from a man younger than 30 who had mild COVID-19 (a few samples of this study predate the infection). Cell type and time point are not known. The material sequenced was PBMCs or a T cell subset sorted from them (not recorded which). This CDR3 reads CSARPGGLSYEQYF. DNA of the CDR3: TGCAGTGCTAGACCAGGGGGGCTCTCCTACGAGCAGTACTTC.